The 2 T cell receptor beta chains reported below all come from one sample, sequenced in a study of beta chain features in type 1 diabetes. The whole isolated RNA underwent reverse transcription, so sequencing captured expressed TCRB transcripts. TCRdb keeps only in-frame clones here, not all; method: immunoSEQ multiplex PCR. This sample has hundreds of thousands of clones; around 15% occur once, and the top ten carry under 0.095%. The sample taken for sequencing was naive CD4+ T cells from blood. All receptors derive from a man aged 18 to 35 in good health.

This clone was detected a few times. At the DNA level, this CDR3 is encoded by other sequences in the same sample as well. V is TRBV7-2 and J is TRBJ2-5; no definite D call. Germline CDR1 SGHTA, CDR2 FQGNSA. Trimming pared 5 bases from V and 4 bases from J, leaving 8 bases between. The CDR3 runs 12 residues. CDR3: CASSLSRETQYF. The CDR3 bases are TGTGCCAGCAGCCTATCTCGAGAGACCCAGTACTTC.

For the CDR3, the DNA is TGCAGCGTTGATGCAGGGGCCCGCACAGATACGCAGTATTTT. This sequence encodes CSVDAGARTDTQYF. V and J are TRBV29-1 and TRBJ2-3, with D tentatively TRBD1 (6 bases). The CDR3 spans 14 residues. Trimming stripped 3 bases from V and 1 base from J, with 11 bases between. The germline CDR1 and CDR2 sequences are SQVTM and ANQGSEA.